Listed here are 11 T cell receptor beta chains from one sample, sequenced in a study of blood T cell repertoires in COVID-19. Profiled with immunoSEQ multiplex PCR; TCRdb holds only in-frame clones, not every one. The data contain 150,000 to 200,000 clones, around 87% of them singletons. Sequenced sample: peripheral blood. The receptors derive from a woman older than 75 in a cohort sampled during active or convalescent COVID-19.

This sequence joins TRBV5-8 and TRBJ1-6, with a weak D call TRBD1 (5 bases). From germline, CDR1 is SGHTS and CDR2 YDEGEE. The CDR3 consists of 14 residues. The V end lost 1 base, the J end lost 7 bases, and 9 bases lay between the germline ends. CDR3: CASSLLGPNSPLHF. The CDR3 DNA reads TGTGCCAGCAGCTTGCTGGGGCCCAATTCACCCCTCCACTTT.

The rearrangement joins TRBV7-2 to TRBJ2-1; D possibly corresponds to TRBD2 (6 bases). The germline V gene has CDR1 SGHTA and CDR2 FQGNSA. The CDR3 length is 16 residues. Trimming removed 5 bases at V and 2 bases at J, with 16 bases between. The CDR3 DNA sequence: TGTGCCAGCAGCCCGCCGGGACTCCAAGCCTACAATGAGCAGTTCTTC. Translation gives CASSPPGLQAYNEQFF. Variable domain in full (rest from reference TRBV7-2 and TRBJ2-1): GAGVSQSPSNKVTEKGKDVELRCDPISGHTALYWYRQSLGQGLEFLIYFQGNSAPDKSGLPSDRFSAERTGGSVSTLTIQRTQQEDSAVYLCASSPPGLQAYNEQFFGPGTRLTVL.

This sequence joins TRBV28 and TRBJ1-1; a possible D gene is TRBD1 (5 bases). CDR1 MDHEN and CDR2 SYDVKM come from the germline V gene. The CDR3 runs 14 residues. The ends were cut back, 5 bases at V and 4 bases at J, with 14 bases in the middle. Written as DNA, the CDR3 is TGTGCCAGCAGTGTGACAGTCTTGGGCACTGAAGCTTTCTTT. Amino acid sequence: CASSVTVLGTEAFF.

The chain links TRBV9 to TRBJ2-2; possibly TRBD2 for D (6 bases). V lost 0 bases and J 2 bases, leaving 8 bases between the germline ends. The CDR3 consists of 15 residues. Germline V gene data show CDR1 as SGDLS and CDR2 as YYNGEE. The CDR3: CASSVEGLNTGELFF. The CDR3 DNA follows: TGTGCCAGCAGCGTAGAAGGACTAAACACCGGGGAGCTGTTTTTT.

The CDR3 is CAIPGRAGVNTGELFF. CDR3 DNA: TGTGCCATTCCTGGGAGGGCAGGAGTGAACACCGGGGAGCTGTTTTTT. V is TRBV10-3 and J is TRBJ2-2; TRBD2 matches at 7 bases. This CDR3 spans 16 amino acids. CDR1 is ENHRY, CDR2 SYGVKD, per germline. Trimming cost V 9 bases and J 1 base; bases outside gene matches: 11.

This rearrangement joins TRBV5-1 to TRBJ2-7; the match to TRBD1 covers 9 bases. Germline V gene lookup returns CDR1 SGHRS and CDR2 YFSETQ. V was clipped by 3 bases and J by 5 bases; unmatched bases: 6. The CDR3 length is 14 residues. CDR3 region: CASSSGQGEHEQYF. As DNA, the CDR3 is TGCGCCAGCAGCTCGGGACAGGGAGAACACGAGCAGTACTTC.

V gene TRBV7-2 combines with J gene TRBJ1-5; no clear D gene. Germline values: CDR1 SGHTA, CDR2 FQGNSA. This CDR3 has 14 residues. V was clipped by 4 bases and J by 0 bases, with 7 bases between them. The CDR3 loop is CASSSQISNQPQHF. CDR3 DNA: TGTGCCAGCAGCTCACAGATTAGCAATCAGCCCCAGCATTTT.

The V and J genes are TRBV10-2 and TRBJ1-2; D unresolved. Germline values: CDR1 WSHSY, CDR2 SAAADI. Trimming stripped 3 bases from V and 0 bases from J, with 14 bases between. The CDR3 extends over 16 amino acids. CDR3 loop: CASSDQAQLPNYGYTF. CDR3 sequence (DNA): TGCGCCAGCAGTGATCAGGCACAACTCCCTAACTATGGCTACACCTTC.

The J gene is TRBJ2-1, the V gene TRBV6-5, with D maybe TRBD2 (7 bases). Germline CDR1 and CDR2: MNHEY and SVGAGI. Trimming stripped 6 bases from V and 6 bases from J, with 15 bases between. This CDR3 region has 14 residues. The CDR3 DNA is TGTGCCAGCAGGTGGGGGGGGCGTATCAATGAGCAGTTCTTC. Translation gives CASRWGGRINEQFF.

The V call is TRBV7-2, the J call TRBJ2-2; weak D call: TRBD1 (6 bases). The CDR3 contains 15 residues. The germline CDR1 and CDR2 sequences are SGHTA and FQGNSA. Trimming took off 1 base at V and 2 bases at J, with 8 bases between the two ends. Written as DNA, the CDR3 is TGTGCCAGCAGCTTAGACAGGGTCAACACCGGGGAGCTGTTTTTT. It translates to CASSLDRVNTGELFF.

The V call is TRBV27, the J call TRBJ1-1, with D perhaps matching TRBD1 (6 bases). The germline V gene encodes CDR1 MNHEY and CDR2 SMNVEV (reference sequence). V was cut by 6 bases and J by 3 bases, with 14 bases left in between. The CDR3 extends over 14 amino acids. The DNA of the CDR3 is TGTGCCAGCAGCCAGAGGGGACAATACACTGAAGCTTTCTTT. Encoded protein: CASSQRGQYTEAFF.